These 21 T cell receptor beta chains share one sample of origin, sequenced in a study of blood T cell repertoires in COVID-19. The protocol was immunoSEQ multiplex PCR, while the TCRdb copy is restricted to in-frame clones and leaves out a portion. The profile shows 150,000 to 200,000 clones, around 83% of them singletons. The sequenced sample consisted of PBMCs or T cells enriched from blood (not recorded which). These receptors all stem from a woman between 25 and 40 years old who had been exposed to COVID-19.

The chain links TRBV12-5 to TRBJ1-4, with 8 bases lining up with TRBD1. CDR1 and CDR2 from the germline V gene are LGHNT and FRNRAP. With 1 base clipped from V and 5 bases from J, the junction kept 0 bases outside the gene matches. The CDR3 totals 14 residues. CDR3 sequence (DNA): TGTGCTAGTGGTTTGGGACAGGGGAATGAAAAACTGTTTTTT. This translates into CASGLGQGNEKLFF.

The chain links TRBV18 to TRBJ2-7, with a weak D call TRBD1 (6 bases). This CDR3 has 14 amino acids. Germline V gene lookup returns CDR1 KGHSH and CDR2 LQKENI. Trimming pared 0 bases from V and 5 bases from J, leaving 11 bases between. CDR3 nucleotides: TGTGCCAGCTCACCACCGGGCAGGGGAGACGAGCAGTACTTC. Translation gives CASSPPGRGDEQYF.

This clone was observed a handful of times. The rearrangement uses TRBV6-4 and TRBJ2-3, with a possible D match to TRBD1 (6 bases). The CDR3 is made up of 14 amino acids. The V gene lost 5 bases and the J gene lost 1 base, with 10 bases spanning the gap. Germline V gene data show CDR1 as MRHNA and CDR2 as SNTAGT. The CDR3 DNA follows: TGTGCCAGCAGTCCACAGGGAGGCACAGATACGCAGTATTTT. It encodes CASSPQGGTDTQYF.

Only a few counts were recorded for this clone. The chain is built from TRBV7-2 and TRBJ2-7; a weak D match, TRBD1 (5 bases). CDR1 is SGHTA, CDR2 FQGNSA, per germline. V lost 5 bases and J 0 bases, leaving 17 bases between the germline ends. The CDR3 totals 16 residues. The CDR3 region is CASSQIGHVGSYEQYF. The CDR3 DNA is TGTGCCAGCAGCCAGATAGGACACGTAGGCTCCTACGAGCAGTACTTC.

The chain uses TRBV5-5 and TRBJ2-3; 7 positions agree with TRBD1. The trim removed 3 bases at V and 2 bases at J, leaving 6 bases unmatched. Germline-derived CDR1 and CDR2 are SGHKS and YYEKEE (reference sequence). The CDR3 consists of 15 residues. The CDR3 loop is CASSSLTGPTDTQYF. The CDR3 region has the DNA TGTGCCAGCAGCTCGTTGACAGGGCCCACAGATACGCAGTATTTT.

V usage is TRBV7-3 and J usage is TRBJ1-6, with 7 nucleotides matching TRBD1. The CDR3 totals 15 residues. The trim removed 1 base at V and 9 bases at J, leaving 6 bases unmatched. Germline V CDR1 and CDR2: SGHTA, FQGTGA. CDR3 residues: CASSLNDRESSPLHF. The CDR3 nucleotides are TGTGCCAGCAGCTTAAATGACAGGGAAAGTTCACCCCTCCACTTT.

The V and J genes are TRBV27 and TRBJ2-6, with TRBD1 matching over 8 bases. Germline-derived CDR1 and CDR2 are MNHEY and SMNVEV (reference sequence). Trimming removed 5 bases from V and 4 bases from J; junction bases left unmatched: 4. The CDR3 runs 15 residues. Written as DNA, the CDR3 is TGTGCCAGCAGTGGACAGGGTGCGGGGGCCAACGTCCTGACTTTC. Encoded protein: CASSGQGAGANVLTF.

The V call is TRBV10-3, the J call TRBJ2-7; 10 bases map to TRBD2. The J segment lost 1 base and the V segment lost 5 bases, leaving 2 bases of the junction unmatched. The CDR3 is made up of 14 amino acids. From germline, CDR1 is ENHRY and CDR2 SYGVKD. The CDR3 is CAISPSGGSYEQYF. The CDR3 DNA is TGTGCCATCAGTCCTAGCGGGGGTTCCTACGAGCAGTACTTC.

J is TRBJ1-2 and V is TRBV2, with a possible D match to TRBD1 (6 bases). CDR1 and CDR2 (germline): SNHLY, FYNNEI. The CDR3 runs 13 residues. The ends were cut back, 7 bases at V and 3 bases at J, with 12 bases in the middle. CDR3 sequence: CASIGGGDYGYTF. DNA for the CDR3: TGTGCCAGCATAGGAGGGGGGGACTATGGCTACACCTTC. Full variable domain (rest looked up from reference TRBV2 and TRBJ1-2): EPEVTQTPSHQVTQMGQEVILRCVPISNHLYFYWYRQILGQKVEFLVSFYNNEISEKSEIFDDQFSVERPDGSNFTLKIRSTKLEDSAMYFCASIGGGDYGYTFGSGTRLTVV.

The rearrangement links TRBV7-2 to TRBJ2-7; 7 bases align to TRBD2. The V and J ends lost 0 bases and 0 bases, in that order; junction bases with no gene match: 2. Germline V lookup: CDR1 SGHTA, CDR2 FQGNSA. This CDR3 is 15 amino acids long. The CDR3 sequence is CASSLAGGSSYEQYF. The CDR3 bases are TGTGCCAGCAGCTTAGCGGGGGGGTCCTCCTACGAGCAGTACTTC.

The chain carries TRBV19 and TRBJ1-2, with 8 bases fitting TRBD1. Trimming at V came to 8 bases and at J to 4 bases, leaving 6 bases not matched to a gene. The CDR3 runs to 13 residues. Per the germline V gene, CDR1 is LNHDA and CDR2 is SQIVND (reference sequence). The CDR3 coding sequence is TGTGCCAGTCGCACCGGGACAGGCTATGGCTACACCTTC. Translation: CASRTGTGYGYTF.

The chain uses TRBV3-1 (or the pseudogene TRBV3-2) and TRBJ2-1; the match to TRBD2 covers 8 bases. The germline V gene encodes CDR1 LGHDT and CDR2 YNNKEL (reference sequence). The CDR3 runs 14 residues. The trim removed 4 bases at V and 6 bases at J, leaving 5 bases unmatched. The CDR3 region is CASSRPGGPNEQFF. The CDR3 region has the DNA TGTGCCAGCAGCCGACCGGGGGGGCCCAATGAGCAGTTCTTC.

The chain carries TRBV29-1 and TRBJ2-1; 10 bases fit TRBD2. In germline, CDR1 is SQVTM, CDR2 ANQGSEA. The trim removed 6 bases at V and 2 bases at J, leaving 1 base unmatched. The CDR3 runs 13 residues. Here the CDR3 DNA reads TGCAGCGTAACTAGCGGGACCTACAATGAGCAGTTCTTC. This encodes CSVTSGTYNEQFF.

This clone came up once. The chain joins TRBV5-6 to TRBJ1-6, with 7 bases lining up with TRBD1. Germline trimming cut 4 bases from V and 5 bases from J; bases unmatched to any gene: 3. From germline, CDR1 is SGHDT and CDR2 YYEEEE. The CDR3 length is 14 residues. The CDR3 protein is CASSPGTDNSPLHF. The CDR3, as DNA: TGTGCCAGCAGCCCCGGGACAGATAATTCACCCCTCCACTTT.

The chain recombines TRBV6-5 with TRBJ2-1; possibly TRBD1 for D (5 bases). The germline V gene encodes CDR1 MNHEY and CDR2 SVGAGI. The length of the CDR3 is 14 residues. Trimming removed 6 bases at V and 0 bases at J, with 9 bases between. CDR3 coding DNA: TGTGCCAGCAGGGGGCAAAGCTCCTACAATGAGCAGTTCTTC. It is translated as CASRGQSSYNEQFF.

The gene calls are TRBV12-3 or TRBV12-4 and TRBJ2-7; the match to TRBD2 covers 11 bases. V shed 6 bases and J 6 bases; nucleotides not matched to a gene: 4. The CDR3 length is 13 residues. CDR3 sequence: CASRQTSGVEQYF. CDR3 bases: TGTGCCAGCAGACAGACTAGCGGGGTCGAGCAGTACTTC.

V and J are TRBV2 and TRBJ2-7; 7 bases match TRBD2. The V segment lost 2 bases and the J segment 5 bases; nucleotides outside the gene matches: 0. This CDR3 is 12 amino acids long. Germline values: CDR1 SNHLY, CDR2 FYNNEI. The CDR3 protein is CASSESGNEQYF. CDR3 DNA: TGTGCCAGCAGTGAAAGCGGGAACGAGCAGTACTTC.

The chain employs TRBV4-3 and TRBJ1-2, with TRBD1 matching over 9 bases. J lost 5 bases, V lost 4 bases, and 8 bases had no gene match. CDR1 is LGHNA and CDR2 is YSLEER in the germline V gene. The CDR3 sequence is 15 residues long. CDR3 sequence: CASSPRTGEGYGYTF. The CDR3 DNA reads TGCGCCAGCAGCCCGAGGACAGGGGAGGGATATGGCTACACCTTC.

J is TRBJ2-2 and V is TRBV5-3, with 7 nucleotides matching TRBD2. TRBV5-3 is marked as an open reading frame, function uncertain. V gave up 0 bases and J gave up 6 bases; unmatched junction bases: 14. This CDR3 region has 18 residues. CDR3 residues: CARSLESGRGVRAGELFF. DNA for the CDR3: TGTGCCAGAAGCTTGGAGTCCGGTCGGGGGGTAAGGGCCGGGGAGCTGTTTTTT.

The chain is built from TRBV4-1 and TRBJ1-3, with D possibly matching TRBD1 (5 bases). V lost 1 base, J lost 4 bases, and 17 bases lay in between. The CDR3 has 17 amino acids. Germline V gives CDR1 MGHRA, CDR2 YSYEKL. The CDR3 sequence: CASSQAGGWPDGNTIYF. CDR3 coding DNA: TGCGCCAGCAGCCAAGCGGGGGGTTGGCCTGACGGAAACACCATATATTTT.

The rearrangement links TRBV2 to TRBJ2-7; tentative D call: TRBD2 (7 bases). This CDR3 has 14 residues. From germline, CDR1 is SNHLY and CDR2 FYNNEI. V gave up 7 bases and J gave up 2 bases, with 15 bases separating them. The CDR3 sequence is CASKGGGFTYEQYF. CDR3 bases: TGTGCCAGCAAGGGCGGGGGCTTCACCTACGAGCAGTACTTC.